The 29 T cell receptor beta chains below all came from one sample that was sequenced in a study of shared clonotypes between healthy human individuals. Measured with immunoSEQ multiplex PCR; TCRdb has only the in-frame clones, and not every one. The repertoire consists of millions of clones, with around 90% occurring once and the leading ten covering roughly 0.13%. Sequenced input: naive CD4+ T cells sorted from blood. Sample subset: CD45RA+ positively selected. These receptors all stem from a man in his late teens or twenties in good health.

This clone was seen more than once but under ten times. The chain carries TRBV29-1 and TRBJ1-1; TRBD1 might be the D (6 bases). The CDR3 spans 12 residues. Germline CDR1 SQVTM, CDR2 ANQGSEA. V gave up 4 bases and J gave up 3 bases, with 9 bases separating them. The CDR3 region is CSVGGADTEAFF. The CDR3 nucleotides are TGCAGCGTTGGGGGGGCAGACACTGAAGCTTTCTTT.

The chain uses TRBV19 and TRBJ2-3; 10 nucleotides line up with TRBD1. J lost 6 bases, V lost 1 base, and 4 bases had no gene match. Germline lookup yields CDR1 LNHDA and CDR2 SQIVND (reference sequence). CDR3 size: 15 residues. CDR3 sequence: CASSIGQGASDTQYF. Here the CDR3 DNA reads TGTGCCAGTAGTATAGGACAGGGGGCATCGGATACGCAGTATTTT.

The CDR3 here is CASYAGQAIGELFF. The CDR3 nucleotides are TGTGCCAGCTACGCAGGACAGGCAATCGGGGAGCTGTTTTTT. The J gene is TRBJ2-2, the V gene TRBV5-6; TRBD1 aligns across 7 bases. The germline CDR1 and CDR2 sequences are SGHDT and YYEEEE. The CDR3 runs to 14 residues. Trimming at V came to 7 bases and at J to 7 bases, leaving 10 bases not matched to a gene.

This CDR3 is CAISRSSGTRDEQYF. For the CDR3, the DNA is TGTGCCATCAGCCGGAGCTCCGGGACTAGGGACGAGCAGTACTTC. This chain uses TRBV10-3 with TRBJ2-7; 8 bases are shared with TRBD2. The CDR3 loop spans 15 amino acids. Germline CDR1 and CDR2: ENHRY and SYGVKD. Unmatched junction bases numbered 12, after V lost 6 bases and J lost 5 bases.

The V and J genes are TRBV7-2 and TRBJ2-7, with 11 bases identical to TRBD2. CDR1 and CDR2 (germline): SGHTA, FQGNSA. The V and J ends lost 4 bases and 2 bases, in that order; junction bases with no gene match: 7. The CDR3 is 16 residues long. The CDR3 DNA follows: TGTGCCAGCAGCTGGGGGGGGACTAGCGGAACCTACGAGCAGTACTTC. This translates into CASSWGGTSGTYEQYF.

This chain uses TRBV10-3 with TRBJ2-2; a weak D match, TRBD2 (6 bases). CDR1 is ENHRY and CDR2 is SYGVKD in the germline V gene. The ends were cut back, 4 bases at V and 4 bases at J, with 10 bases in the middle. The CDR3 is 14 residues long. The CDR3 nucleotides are TGTGCCATCAGTGGGGGGGTGAGCACCGGGGAGCTGTTTTTT. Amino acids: CAISGGVSTGELFF.

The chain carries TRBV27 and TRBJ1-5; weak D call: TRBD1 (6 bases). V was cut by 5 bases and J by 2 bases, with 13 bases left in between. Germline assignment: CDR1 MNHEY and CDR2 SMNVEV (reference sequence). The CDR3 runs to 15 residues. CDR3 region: CASSTSSGGNQPQHF. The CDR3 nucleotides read TGTGCCAGCAGTACTTCCTCAGGGGGCAATCAGCCCCAGCATTTT.

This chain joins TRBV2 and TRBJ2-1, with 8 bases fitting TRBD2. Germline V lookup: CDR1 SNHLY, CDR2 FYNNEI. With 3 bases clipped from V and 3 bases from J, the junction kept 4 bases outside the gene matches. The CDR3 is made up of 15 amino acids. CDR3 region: CASSEKRGNYNEQFF. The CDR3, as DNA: TGTGCCAGCAGTGAGAAGCGGGGGAACTACAATGAGCAGTTCTTC. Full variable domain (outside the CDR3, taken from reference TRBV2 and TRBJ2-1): EPEVTQTPSHQVTQMGQEVILRCVPISNHLYFYWYRQILGQKVEFLVSFYNNEISEKSEIFDDQFSVERPDGSNFTLKIRSTKLEDSAMYFCASSEKRGNYNEQFFGPGTRLTVL.

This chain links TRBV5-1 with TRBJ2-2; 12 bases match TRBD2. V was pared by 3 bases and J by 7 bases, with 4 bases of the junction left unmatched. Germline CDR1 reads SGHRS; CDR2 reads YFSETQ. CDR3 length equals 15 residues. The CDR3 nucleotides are TGCGCCAGCAGCTGGAGGACTAGCGGGGACGGGGAGCTGTTTTTT. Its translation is CASSWRTSGDGELFF.

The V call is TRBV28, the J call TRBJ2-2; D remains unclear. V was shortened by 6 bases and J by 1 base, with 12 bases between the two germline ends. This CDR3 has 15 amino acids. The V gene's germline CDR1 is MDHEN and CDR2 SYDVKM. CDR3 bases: TGTGCCAGCAGCTCTCCCGGCAGGAACACCGGGGAGCTGTTTTTT. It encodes CASSSPGRNTGELFF.

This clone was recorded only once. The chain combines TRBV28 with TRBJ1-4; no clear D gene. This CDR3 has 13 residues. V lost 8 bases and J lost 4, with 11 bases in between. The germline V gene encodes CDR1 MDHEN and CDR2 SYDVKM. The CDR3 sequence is CASESGLNEKLFF. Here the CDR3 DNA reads TGTGCCAGCGAGTCGGGTCTTAATGAAAAACTGTTTTTT. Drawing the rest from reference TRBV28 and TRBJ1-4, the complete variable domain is DVKVTQSSRYLVKRTGEKVFLECVQDMDHENMFWYRQDPGLGLRLIYFSYDVKMKEKGDIPEGYSVSREKKERFSLILESASTNQTSMYLCASESGLNEKLFFGSGTQLSVL.

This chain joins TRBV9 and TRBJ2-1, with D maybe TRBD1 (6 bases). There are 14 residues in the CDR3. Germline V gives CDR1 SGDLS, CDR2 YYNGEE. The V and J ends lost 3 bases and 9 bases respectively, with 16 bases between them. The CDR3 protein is CASSAHQGLVEQFF. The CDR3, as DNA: TGTGCCAGCAGCGCCCATCAGGGGCTGGTTGAGCAGTTCTTC.

In DNA form, the CDR3 reads TGTGCCAGCAGCCTATGGACAGGGCCTTTAGCCAAAAACATTCAGTACTTC. Its translation is CASSLWTGPLAKNIQYF. This chain joins TRBV7-2 and TRBJ2-4; TRBD1 matches 8 bases. V lost 5 bases, J lost 0 bases, and 9 bases stayed unmatched. Looked up from germline, CDR1 is SGHTA and CDR2 is FQGNSA. The CDR3 has 17 residues.

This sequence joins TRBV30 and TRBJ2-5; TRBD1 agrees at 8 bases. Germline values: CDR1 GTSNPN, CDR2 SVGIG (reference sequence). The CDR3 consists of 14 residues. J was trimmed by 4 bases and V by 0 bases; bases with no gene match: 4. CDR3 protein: CAWSVRGRGETQYF. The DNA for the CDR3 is TGTGCCTGGAGTGTCAGGGGGCGGGGAGAGACCCAGTACTTC.

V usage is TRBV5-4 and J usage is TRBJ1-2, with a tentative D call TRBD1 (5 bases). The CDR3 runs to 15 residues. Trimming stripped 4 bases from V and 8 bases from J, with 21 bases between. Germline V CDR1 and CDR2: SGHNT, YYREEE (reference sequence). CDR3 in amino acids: CASSMAGPTDGGYTF. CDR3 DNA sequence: TGTGCCAGCAGCATGGCGGGACCGACCGACGGGGGCTACACCTTC.

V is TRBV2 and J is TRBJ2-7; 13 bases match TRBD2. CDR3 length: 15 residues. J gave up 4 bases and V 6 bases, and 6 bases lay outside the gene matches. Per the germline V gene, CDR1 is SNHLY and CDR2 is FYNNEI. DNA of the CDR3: TGTGCCAGCAGACTAGCGGGGGGGGCCCCGTACGAGCAGTACTTC. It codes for CASRLAGGAPYEQYF.

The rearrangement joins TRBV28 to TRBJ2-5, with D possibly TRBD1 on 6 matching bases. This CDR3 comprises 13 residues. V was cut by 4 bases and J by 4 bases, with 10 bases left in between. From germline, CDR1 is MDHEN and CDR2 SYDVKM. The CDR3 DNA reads TGTGCCAGCAGTTCAGGGGATGTAGAGACCCAGTACTTC. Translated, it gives CASSSGDVETQYF. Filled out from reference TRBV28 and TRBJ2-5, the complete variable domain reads DVKVTQSSRYLVKRTGEKVFLECVQDMDHENMFWYRQDPGLGLRLIYFSYDVKMKEKGDIPEGYSVSREKKERFSLILESASTNQTSMYLCASSSGDVETQYFGPGTRLLVL.

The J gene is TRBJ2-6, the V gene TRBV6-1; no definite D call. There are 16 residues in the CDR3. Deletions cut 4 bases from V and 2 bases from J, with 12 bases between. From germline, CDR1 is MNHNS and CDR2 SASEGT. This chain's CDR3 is CASSARRPTGANVLTF. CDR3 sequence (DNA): TGTGCCAGCAGTGCCCGGCGACCCACTGGGGCCAACGTCCTGACTTTC.

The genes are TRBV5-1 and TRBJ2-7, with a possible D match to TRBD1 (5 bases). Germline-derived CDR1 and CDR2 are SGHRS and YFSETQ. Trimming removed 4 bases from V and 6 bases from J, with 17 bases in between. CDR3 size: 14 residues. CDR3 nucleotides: TGCGCCAGCAGCCCAAATAACTGGGGCTCCGAGCAGTACTTC. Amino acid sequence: CASSPNNWGSEQYF. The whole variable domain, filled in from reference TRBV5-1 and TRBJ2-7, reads KAGVTQTPRYLIKTRGQQVTLSCSPISGHRSVSWYQQTPGQGLQFLFEYFSETQRNKGNFPGRFSGRQFSNSRSEMNVSTLELGDSALYLCASSPNNWGSEQYFGPGTRLTVT.

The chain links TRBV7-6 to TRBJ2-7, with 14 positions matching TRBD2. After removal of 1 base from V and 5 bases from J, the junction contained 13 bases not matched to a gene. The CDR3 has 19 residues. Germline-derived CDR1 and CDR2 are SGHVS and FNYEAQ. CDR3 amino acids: CASSLVPPGTSGRRDEQYF. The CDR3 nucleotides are TGTGCCAGCAGCTTAGTGCCACCCGGGACTAGCGGGAGACGGGACGAGCAGTACTTC.

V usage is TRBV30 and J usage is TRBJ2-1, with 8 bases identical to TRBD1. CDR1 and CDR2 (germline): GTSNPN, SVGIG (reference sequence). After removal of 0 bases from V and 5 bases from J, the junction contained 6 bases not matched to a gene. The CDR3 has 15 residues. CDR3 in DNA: TGTGCCTGGAGTGTACAGGACAGGGCCCACAATGAGCAGTTCTTC. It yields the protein CAWSVQDRAHNEQFF.

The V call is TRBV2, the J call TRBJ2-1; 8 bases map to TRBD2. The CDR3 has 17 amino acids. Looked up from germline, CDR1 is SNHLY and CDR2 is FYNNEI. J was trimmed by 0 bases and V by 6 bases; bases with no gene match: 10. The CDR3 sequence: CASRTVPGGSSYNEQFF. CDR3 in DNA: TGTGCCAGCAGGACAGTCCCGGGAGGGAGCTCCTACAATGAGCAGTTCTTC. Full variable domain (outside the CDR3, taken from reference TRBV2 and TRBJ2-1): EPEVTQTPSHQVTQMGQEVILRCVPISNHLYFYWYRQILGQKVEFLVSFYNNEISEKSEIFDDQFSVERPDGSNFTLKIRSTKLEDSAMYFCASRTVPGGSSYNEQFFGPGTRLTVL.

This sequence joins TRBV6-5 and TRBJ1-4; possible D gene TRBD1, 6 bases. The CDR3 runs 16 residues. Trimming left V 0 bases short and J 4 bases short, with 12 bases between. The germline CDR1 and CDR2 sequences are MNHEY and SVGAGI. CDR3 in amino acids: CASSYSRGLGNEKLFF. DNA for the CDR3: TGTGCCAGCAGTTACTCCAGGGGCCTCGGTAATGAAAAACTGTTTTTT.

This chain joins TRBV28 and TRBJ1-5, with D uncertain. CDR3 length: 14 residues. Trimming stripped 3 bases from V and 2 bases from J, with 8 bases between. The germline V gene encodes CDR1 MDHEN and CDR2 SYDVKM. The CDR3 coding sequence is TGTGCCAGCAGTTTTGAAGCAGGCAATCAGCCCCAGCATTTT. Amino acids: CASSFEAGNQPQHF.

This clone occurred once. The CDR3 spells CASSTNRDLPEQYF. The CDR3 DNA reads TGTGCCAGCAGTACTAACAGGGACCTCCCTGAGCAGTACTTC. This rearrangement joins TRBV6-5 to TRBJ2-7; possibly TRBD1 for D (6 bases). The V end was cut by 5 bases, the J end by 7 bases, with 18 bases between. Germline V lookup: CDR1 MNHEY, CDR2 SVGAGI. The CDR3 length is 14 residues.

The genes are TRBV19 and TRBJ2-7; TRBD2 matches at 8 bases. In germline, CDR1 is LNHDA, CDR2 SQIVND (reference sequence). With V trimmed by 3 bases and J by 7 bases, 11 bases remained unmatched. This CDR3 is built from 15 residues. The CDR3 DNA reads TGTGCCAGTAGTATTGAGAAGCGGGAGATCAGTGAGCAGTACTTC. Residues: CASSIEKREISEQYF.

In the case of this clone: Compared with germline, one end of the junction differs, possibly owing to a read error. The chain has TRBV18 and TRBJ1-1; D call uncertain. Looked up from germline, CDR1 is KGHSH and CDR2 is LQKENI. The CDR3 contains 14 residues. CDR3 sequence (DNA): TGTGCCAGCGCACCGGGAACCCGGGACACTGAAGCTTTCTTT. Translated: CASAPGTRDTEAFF.

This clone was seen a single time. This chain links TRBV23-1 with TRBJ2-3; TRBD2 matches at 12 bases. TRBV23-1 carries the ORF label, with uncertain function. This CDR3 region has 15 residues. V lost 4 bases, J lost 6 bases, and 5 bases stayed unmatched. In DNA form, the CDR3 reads TGCGCCAGCAGTCTGACTAGCGGGAGCGAGGATACGCAGTATTTT. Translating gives CASSLTSGSEDTQYF.

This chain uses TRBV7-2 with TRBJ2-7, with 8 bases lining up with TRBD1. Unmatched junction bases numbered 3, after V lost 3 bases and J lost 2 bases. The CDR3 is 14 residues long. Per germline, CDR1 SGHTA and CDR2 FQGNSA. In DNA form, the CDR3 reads TGTGCCAGCAGCTTGGGACAGGTAACCTACGAGCAGTACTTC. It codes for CASSLGQVTYEQYF.